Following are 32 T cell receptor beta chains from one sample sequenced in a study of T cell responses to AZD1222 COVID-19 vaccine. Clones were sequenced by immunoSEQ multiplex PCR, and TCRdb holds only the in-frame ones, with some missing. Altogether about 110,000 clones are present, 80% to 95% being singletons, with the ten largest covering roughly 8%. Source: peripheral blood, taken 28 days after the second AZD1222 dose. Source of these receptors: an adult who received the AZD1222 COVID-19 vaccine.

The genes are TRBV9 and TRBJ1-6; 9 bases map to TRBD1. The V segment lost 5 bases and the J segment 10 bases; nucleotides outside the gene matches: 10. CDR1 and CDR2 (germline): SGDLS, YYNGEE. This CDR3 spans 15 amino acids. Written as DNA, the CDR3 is TGTGCCAGCAGTTTGAGCCGGGACAGGGTCTCACCCCTCCACTTT. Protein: CASSLSRDRVSPLHF.

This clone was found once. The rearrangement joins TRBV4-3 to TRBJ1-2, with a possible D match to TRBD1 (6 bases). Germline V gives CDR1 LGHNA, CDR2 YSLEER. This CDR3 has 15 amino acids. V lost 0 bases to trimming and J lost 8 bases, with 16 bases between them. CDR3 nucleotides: TGCGCCAGCAGCCAAGATTTGACTTTAACAGGGGGCTACACCTTC. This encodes CASSQDLTLTGGYTF.

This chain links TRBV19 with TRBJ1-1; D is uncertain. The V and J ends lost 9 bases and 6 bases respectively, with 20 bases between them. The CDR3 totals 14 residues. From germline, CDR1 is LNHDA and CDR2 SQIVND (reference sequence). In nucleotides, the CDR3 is TGTGCCAGGGACCCTAGGACCCTAGGGCCTGAAGCTTTCTTT. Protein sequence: CARDPRTLGPEAFF.

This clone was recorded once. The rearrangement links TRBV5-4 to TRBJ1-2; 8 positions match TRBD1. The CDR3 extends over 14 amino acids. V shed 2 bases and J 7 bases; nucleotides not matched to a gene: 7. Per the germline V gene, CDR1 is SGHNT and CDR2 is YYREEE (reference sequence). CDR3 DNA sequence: TGTGCCAGCAGCTTCTCAGGGGGCGATGGTGGCTACACCTTC. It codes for CASSFSGGDGGYTF.

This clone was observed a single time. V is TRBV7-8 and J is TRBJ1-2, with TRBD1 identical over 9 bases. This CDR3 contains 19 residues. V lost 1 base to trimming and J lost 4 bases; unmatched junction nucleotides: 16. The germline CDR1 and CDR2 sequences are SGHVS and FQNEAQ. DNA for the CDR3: TGTGCCAGCAGCTTAGATTGGGACAGGGAAAGCCAAGAGAGCTATGGCTACACCTTC. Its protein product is CASSLDWDRESQESYGYTF.

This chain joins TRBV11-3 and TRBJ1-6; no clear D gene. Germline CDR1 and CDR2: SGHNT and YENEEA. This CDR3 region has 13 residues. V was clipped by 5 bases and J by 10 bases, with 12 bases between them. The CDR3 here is CASSPKPGSPLHF. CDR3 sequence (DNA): TGTGCCAGCAGCCCCAAGCCAGGATCACCCCTCCACTTT.

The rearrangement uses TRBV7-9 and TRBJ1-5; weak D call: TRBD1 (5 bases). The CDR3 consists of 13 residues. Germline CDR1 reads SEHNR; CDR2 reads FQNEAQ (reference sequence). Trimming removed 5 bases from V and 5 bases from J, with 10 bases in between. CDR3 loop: CASSPQGDQPQHF. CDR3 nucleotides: TGTGCCAGCAGCCCTCAGGGCGATCAGCCCCAGCATTTT.

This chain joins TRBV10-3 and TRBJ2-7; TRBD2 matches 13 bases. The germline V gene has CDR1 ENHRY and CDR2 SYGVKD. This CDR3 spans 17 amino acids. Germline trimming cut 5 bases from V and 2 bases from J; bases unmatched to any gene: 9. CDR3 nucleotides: TGTGCCATCAGTAACCCGGAGGGACTAGCGGGGACCTACGAGCAGTACTTC. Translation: CAISNPEGLAGTYEQYF.

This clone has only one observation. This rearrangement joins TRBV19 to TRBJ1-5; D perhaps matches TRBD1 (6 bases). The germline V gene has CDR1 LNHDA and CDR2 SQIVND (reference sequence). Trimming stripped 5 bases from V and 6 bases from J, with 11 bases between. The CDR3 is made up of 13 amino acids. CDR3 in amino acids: CASSWGASQPQHF. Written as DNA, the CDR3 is TGTGCCAGTAGTTGGGGGGCCTCTCAGCCCCAGCATTTT.

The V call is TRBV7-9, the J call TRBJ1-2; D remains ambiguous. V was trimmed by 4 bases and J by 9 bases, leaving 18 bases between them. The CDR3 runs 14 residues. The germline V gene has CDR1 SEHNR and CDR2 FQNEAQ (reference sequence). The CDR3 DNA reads TGTGCCAGCAGCTCTCAAGGGCGGGAATTTAGCTACACCTTC. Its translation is CASSSQGREFSYTF. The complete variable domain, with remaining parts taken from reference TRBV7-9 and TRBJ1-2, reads DTGVSQNPRHKITKRGQNVTFRCDPISEHNRLYWYRQTLGQGPEFLTYFQNEAQLEKSRLLSDRFSAERPKGSFSTLEIQRTEQGDSAMYLCASSSQGREFSYTFGSGTRLTVV.

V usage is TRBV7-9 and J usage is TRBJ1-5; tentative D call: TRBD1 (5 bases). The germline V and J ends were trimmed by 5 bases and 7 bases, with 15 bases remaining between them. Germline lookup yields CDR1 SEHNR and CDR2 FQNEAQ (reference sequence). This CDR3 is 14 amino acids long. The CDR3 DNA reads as TGTGCCAGCAGCCAAGGCAGGGTCGGGCAGCCCCAGCATTTT. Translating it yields CASSQGRVGQPQHF.

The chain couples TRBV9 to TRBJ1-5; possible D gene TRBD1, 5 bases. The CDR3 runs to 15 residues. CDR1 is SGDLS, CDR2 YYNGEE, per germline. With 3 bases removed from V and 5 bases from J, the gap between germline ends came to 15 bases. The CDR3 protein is CASSAGLSGDQPQHF. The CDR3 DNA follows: TGTGCCAGCAGCGCGGGACTCTCTGGGGATCAGCCCCAGCATTTT.

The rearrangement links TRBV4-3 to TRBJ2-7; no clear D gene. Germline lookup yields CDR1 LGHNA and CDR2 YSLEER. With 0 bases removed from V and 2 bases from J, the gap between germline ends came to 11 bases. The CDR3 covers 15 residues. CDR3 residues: CASSQDHRSTYEQYF. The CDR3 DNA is TGCGCCAGCAGCCAAGATCATCGGTCCACCTACGAGCAGTACTTC.

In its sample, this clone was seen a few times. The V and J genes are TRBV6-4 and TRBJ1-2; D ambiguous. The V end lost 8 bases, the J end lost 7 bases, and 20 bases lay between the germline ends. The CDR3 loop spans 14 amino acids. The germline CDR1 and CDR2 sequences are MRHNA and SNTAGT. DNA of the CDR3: TGTGCCAGCTTCGCTCGGCACCCCTCCGGTGGCTACACCTTC. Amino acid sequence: CASFARHPSGGYTF.

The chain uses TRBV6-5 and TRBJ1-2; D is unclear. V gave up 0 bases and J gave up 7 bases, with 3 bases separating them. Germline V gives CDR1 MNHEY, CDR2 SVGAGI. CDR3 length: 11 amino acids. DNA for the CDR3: TGTGCCAGCAGTTACTCGACTGGCTACACCTTC. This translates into CASSYSTGYTF.

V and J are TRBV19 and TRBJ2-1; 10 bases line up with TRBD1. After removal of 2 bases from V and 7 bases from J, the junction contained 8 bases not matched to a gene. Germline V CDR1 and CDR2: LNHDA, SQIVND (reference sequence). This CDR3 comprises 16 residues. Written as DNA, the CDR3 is TGTGCCAGTAGTATATCAACGGGACAGGGGCGAAATGAGCAGTTCTTC. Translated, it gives CASSISTGQGRNEQFF. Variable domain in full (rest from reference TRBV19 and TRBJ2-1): DGGITQSPKYLFRKEGQNVTLSCEQNLNHDAMYWYRQDPGQGLRLIYYSQIVNDFQKGDIAEGYSVSREKKESFPLTVTSAQKNPTAFYLCASSISTGQGRNEQFFGPGTRLTVL.

CDR3 nucleotide sequence: TGTGCCAGTAGGATTGACTCGACCCTTTCGTATCAGCCCCAGCATTTT. Encoded protein: CASRIDSTLSYQPQHF. V gene TRBV19 combines with J gene TRBJ1-5; D gene unclear. CDR3 length: 16 amino acids. V gave up 6 bases and J gave up 5 bases, with 20 bases separating them. From germline, CDR1 is LNHDA and CDR2 SQIVND (reference sequence).

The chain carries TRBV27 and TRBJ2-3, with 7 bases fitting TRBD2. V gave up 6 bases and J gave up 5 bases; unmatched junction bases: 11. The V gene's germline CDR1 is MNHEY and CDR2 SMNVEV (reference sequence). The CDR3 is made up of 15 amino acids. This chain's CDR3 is CASSRTRDGVDTQYF. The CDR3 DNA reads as TGTGCCAGCAGCCGGACTAGGGACGGTGTAGATACGCAGTATTTT.

Here the CDR3 reads CASQVAVETQYF. CDR3 coding DNA: TGTGCCAGCCAGGTCGCGGTGGAGACCCAGTACTTC. The gene calls are TRBV2 and TRBJ2-5, with no clear D. V lost 8 bases and J lost 5, with 12 bases in between. Germline V gene data show CDR1 as SNHLY and CDR2 as FYNNEI. The CDR3 contains 12 residues.

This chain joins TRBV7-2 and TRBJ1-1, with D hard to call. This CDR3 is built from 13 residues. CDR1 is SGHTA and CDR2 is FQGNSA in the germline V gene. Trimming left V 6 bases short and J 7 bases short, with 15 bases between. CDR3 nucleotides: TGTGCCAGCAGTTATAACAGCCCGCTTGAAGCTTTCTTT. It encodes CASSYNSPLEAFF.

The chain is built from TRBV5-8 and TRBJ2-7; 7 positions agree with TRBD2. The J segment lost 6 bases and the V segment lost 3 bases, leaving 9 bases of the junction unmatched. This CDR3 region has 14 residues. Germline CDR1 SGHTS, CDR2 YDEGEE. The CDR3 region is CASSWGGTDVEQYF. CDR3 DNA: TGTGCCAGCAGCTGGGGGGGGACGGACGTCGAGCAGTACTTC.

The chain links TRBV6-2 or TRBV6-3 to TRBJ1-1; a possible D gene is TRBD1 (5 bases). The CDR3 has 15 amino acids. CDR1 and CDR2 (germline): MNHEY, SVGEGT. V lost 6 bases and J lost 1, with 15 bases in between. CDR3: CASSNRAGGNTEAFF. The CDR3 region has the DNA TGTGCCAGCAGCAACCGTGCTGGGGGGAACACTGAAGCTTTCTTT.

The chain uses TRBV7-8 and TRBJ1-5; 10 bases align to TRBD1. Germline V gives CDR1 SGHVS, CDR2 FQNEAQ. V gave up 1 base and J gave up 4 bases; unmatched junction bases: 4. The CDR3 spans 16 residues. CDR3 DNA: TGTGCCAGCAGCTTAGGGGGACAGGGGAGAAATCAGCCCCAGCATTTT. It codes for CASSLGGQGRNQPQHF.

CDR3 nucleotide sequence: TGTGCCTGGTCTCGGGCCAGCTCCTACGAGCAGTACTTC. It yields the protein CAWSRASSYEQYF. This chain links TRBV30 with TRBJ2-7; D not certain. Trimming shortened V by 5 bases and J by 0 bases, and 11 bases separated the two germline ends. Germline-derived CDR1 and CDR2 are GTSNPN and SVGIG (reference sequence). The CDR3 has 13 residues.

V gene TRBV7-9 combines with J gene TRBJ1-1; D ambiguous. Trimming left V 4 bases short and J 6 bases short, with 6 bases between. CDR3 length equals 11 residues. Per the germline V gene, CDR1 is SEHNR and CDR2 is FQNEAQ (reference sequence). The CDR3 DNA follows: TGTGCCAGCAGCTGGACGGCTGAAGCTTTCTTT. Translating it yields CASSWTAEAFF.

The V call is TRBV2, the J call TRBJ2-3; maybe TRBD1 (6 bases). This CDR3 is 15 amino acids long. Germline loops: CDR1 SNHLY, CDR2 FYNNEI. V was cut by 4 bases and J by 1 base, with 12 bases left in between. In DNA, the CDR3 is TGTGCCAGCAGTGTACTGGCAGGGGGCACAGATACGCAGTATTTT. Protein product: CASSVLAGGTDTQYF.

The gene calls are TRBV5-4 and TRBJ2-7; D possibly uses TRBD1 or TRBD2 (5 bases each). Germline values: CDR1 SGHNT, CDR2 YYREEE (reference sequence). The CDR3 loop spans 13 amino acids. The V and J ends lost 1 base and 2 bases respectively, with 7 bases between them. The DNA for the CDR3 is TGTGCCAGCAGCTTGCTGGGGGCCTACGAGCAGTACTTC. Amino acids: CASSLLGAYEQYF.

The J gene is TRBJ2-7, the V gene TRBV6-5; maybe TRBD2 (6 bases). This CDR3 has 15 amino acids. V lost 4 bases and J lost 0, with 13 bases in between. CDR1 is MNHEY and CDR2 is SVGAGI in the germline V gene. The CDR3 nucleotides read TGTGCCAGCAGTTCCCTCGGGGGAGTCTCCTACGAGCAGTACTTC. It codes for CASSSLGGVSYEQYF.

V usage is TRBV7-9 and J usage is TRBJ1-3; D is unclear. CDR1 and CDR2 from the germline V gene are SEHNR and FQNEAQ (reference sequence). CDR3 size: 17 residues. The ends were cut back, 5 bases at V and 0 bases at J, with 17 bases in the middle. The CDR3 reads CASSPRAGVASGNTIYF. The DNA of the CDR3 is TGTGCCAGCAGCCCCCGAGCAGGCGTAGCCTCTGGAAACACCATATATTTT.

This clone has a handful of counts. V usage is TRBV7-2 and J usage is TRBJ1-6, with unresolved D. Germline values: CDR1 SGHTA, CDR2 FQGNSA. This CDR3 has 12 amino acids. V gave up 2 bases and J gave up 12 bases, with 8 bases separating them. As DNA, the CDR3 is TGTGCCAGCAGCTTATATCCAGGACCCCTCCACTTT. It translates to CASSLYPGPLHF.

The CDR3 DNA is TGCGCCAGCAGCCAGTGGAGGCAAGAGACCCAGTACTTC. This codes for CASSQWRQETQYF. The V and J genes are TRBV4-1 and TRBJ2-5; tentatively, D is TRBD2 (5 bases). V was shortened by 3 bases and J by 2 bases, with 7 bases between the two germline ends. Germline CDR1 and CDR2: MGHRA and YSYEKL. There are 13 residues in the CDR3.

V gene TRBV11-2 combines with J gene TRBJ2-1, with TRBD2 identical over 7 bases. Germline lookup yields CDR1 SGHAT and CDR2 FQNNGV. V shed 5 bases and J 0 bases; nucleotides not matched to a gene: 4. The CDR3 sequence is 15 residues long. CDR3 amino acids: CASSPRGGSYNEQFF. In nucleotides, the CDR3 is TGTGCCAGCAGCCCGCGCGGGGGCTCCTACAATGAGCAGTTCTTC.